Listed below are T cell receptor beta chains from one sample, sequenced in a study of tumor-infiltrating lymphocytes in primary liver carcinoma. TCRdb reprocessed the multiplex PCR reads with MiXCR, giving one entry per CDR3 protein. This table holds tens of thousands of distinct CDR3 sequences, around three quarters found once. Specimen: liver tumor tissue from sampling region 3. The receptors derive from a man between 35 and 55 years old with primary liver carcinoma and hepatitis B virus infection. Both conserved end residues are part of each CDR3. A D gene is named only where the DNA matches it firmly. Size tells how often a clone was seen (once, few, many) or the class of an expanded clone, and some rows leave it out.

TGTGCTAGCAGTTACGTTACGGGAGTGGGAGATACGCAGTATTTT,CASSYVTGVGDTQYF,TRBJ2-3,-,-,TRBV6-2/TRBV6-3
TGTGCCATCAGTGAGTCGACTGCTAGGAGCACAGATACGCAGTATTTT,CAISESTARSTDTQYF,TRBJ2-3,-,-,TRBV10-3
TGTGCCAGCAGCAGACTAGATAAAGATAGGGATGAGCAGTTCTTT,CASSRLDKDRDEQFF,TRBJ2-1,-,-,TRBV5-6
TGTGCCAGCAGCTTAGTGTCGCTAGCGGGAACCTGGGAACTGTCTTTT,CASSLVSLAGTWELSF,TRBJ2-2,-,TRBD2,TRBV11-2
TGTGCCAGCTGCGATATAGATGATGTCCCCCAGCATTTT,CASCDIDDVPQHF,TRBJ1-5,-,-,TRBV6-1
TGTGCCGGCAGCTCTCTTGGGTACGGGCAGTACTTC,CAGSSLGYGQYF,TRBJ2-7,-,-,TRBV7-9
TGTGCCAGCGGAAAGAGCGGGATTACGTTCTTC,CASGKSGITFF,TRBJ2-1,many,TRBD2,TRBV12-3/TRBV12-4
TGCGCCAGCAGCCCTCGAGCTGGGGGAACTGAAGCTTTCTTT,CASSPRAGGTEAFF,TRBJ1-1,once,-,TRBV4-1
TGTGCCAGCAGTTTATGGAATGAGCAGTTCTTC,CASSLWNEQFF,TRBJ2-1,many,-,TRBV28
TGTGCCAGCAGTGACGGACTAGCGGGTACCGGGGAGCTGTTATTT,CASSDGLAGTGELLF,TRBJ2-2,-,TRBD2,TRBV7-8
TGTGCCTGCAACTTAACCGACGGAGCCTACGAGCAATACTTC,CACNLTDGAYEQYF,TRBJ2-7,few,-,TRBV11-2
TGCGCCAGCAGCTCCCCGAAGGATTTGAACAAGCTGAAACCCCCTGAAGCCTTCTTT,CASSSPKDLNKLKPPEAFF,TRBJ1-1,-,-,TRBV5-1
TGCGCCAGCAGCCAAGCCGTGACTAGCGTCTACAATGAGCAGCACTTC,CASSQAVTSVYNEQHF,TRBJ2-1,-,TRBD2,TRBV4-1
TGCGCCAGCAGCCCGACTAACGGGAGTTACAATGAGCGGTTCTTC,CASSPTNGSYNERFF,TRBJ2-1,-,-,TRBV4-1
TGTGCCAGCAGCTTCGATAACACTGAAGCTTTCTTT,CASSFDNTEAFF,TRBJ1-1,-,-,TRBV11-3
TGTGCCAGCAGCTTGGCCGGCAGCGCATGGAACACCGGGGAGCTGTTTTTT,CASSLAGSAWNTGELFF,TRBJ2-2,many,-,TRBV5-6
TGCAGCCTTGAAGGAGACAGGGGGCCGAACGAGCAGTACTTC,CSLEGDRGPNEQYF,TRBJ2-7,-,TRBD1,TRBV29-1
TGCAGTGCCGCCGGCGGGGGGTTTAACAATGAGCAGTTCTTC,CSAAGGGFNNEQFF,TRBJ2-1,once,TRBD2,TRBV20-1
TGTGCCGGCAGCAAGGGATTAGCGGTTAGCATAGATACGCAGTATTTT,CAGSKGLAVSIDTQYF,TRBJ2-3,once,-,TRBV11-1
TGCGCCAGCAGCTTGGGAGAAGGACGGGACAGACCCTACGAGGAGTATTTC,CASSLGEGRDRPYEEYF,TRBJ2-7,once,TRBD1,TRBV5-1
TGTGCCAGCAACTTAGAAAGGCGCGTCGAGCGGTACTTC,CASNLERRVERYF,TRBJ2-7,-,-,TRBV11-2
TGTGCCAGCACCACTCCCGGGAGAGCGCCCGGGGAACTGTTTTTT,CASTTPGRAPGELFF,TRBJ2-2,-,-,TRBV12-3/TRBV12-4
TGTGCCAGTAGTATAGGTAGCGGTCAGTCCTACAATGAGCAGTTCTTC,CASSIGSGQSYNEQFF,TRBJ2-1,few,-,TRBV19
TGTACCAGCAGCCTGAGACCGGGACTAGCGACTTATCTCCCCACTAGGAATGAGCAGTTCTTC,CTSSLRPGLATYLPTRNEQFF,TRBJ2-1,-,TRBD2,TRBV7-2
TGTGCCAGCAGCCAAGAAGCGGGAGTAAGTGTAGATACGCAGTACTTT,CASSQEAGVSVDTQYF,TRBJ2-3,-,TRBD2,TRBV4-2
TGTGCCAGCAGCTTAAGCAGGGGATATTCACCCCTCCACTTT,CASSLSRGYSPLHF,TRBJ1-6,many,-,TRBV7-9
TGTGCCAGCCGCTTAGTGGCCCTAGCGGGAACCGGGGAGATGTTTTTT,CASRLVALAGTGEMFF,TRBJ2-2,-,TRBD2,TRBV11-2
TGTGTCAGCAGTAAGGTGTTTGAGGCACATGAGCAGTTCTTC,CVSSKVFEAHEQFF,TRBJ2-1,-,-,TRBV25-1
TGTGTCAGCAGTGCTCGACAGGGGGAAAACAATGAACAGTTCTTC,CVSSARQGENNEQFF,TRBJ2-1,-,TRBD1,TRBV6-1
TGTGTCAGCAGCTTAGGAGAGGGAACTGAAGCCTTCTTT,CVSSLGEGTEAFF,TRBJ1-1,-,-,TRBV11-2
TGTGCCAGCAGCCGAAGCGGGGTTTCCTACGAGTACTACTTC,CASSRSGVSYEYYF,TRBJ2-7,-,TRBD2,TRBV5-6
TGTGCCTGTCGGAGTTCCTATAATTCACCCTTCCACTTT,CACRSSYNSPFHF,TRBJ1-6,-,-,TRBV6-6
TGTGTCAGTACAGGCTGGAACACAGGGGAGCTGTTTTTT,CVSTGWNTGELFF,TRBJ2-2,once,-,TRBV10-3
TGTGCCAGCAGCTTAACTGAAGGAGCCTACGAGAAGTACTTC,CASSLTEGAYEKYF,TRBJ2-7,-,-,TRBV11-2
TGTACCAGAAGTTTTACAGGGCCCTACGAGCAGTACTTC,CTRSFTGPYEQYF,TRBJ2-7,-,-,TRBV28
TGTGCCAGCAGTCTACTCACGGGACAGGCCGATTCACCCCTCCACTTT,CASSLLTGQADSPLHF,TRBJ1-6,-,TRBD1,TRBV6-6
TGTGCCAGCAGCTTGAATATCGGACTAGCCATGGGTGTCCAGTTCTTC,CASSLNIGLAMGVQFF,TRBJ2-1,-,TRBD2,TRBV11-2
TGTGCCAGCAGTGAGGGACAGGGGGCGATTGGCGGGCAGCTGTTTTTT,CASSEGQGAIGGQLFF,TRBJ2-2,-,TRBD1,TRBV6-1
TGTGCTAGCACCACAGGGACGGGCAGTTACAGTGAGCAGTTCTTC,CASTTGTGSYSEQFF,TRBJ2-1,once,-,TRBV11-2
TGCGCCAGCAGTGGGAAGGGGGGTTCCTACATTGAGCAGTTCTTC,CASSGKGGSYIEQFF,TRBJ2-1,once,-,TRBV10-1
TGTACCAGCAGTTTAGCGTTTGCGTTCTACGAGCAGTACTTC,CTSSLAFAFYEQYF,TRBJ2-7,-,-,TRBV12-3/TRBV12-4
TGCAGCGTTTATAGCGGGAGGACCGGTAGCACAGATACGCATTATTTT,CSVYSGRTGSTDTHYF,TRBJ2-3,-,TRBD2,TRBV29-1
TGTGCCAGCAGCTTAACTACTAGCAGGAGGGCGGGGCGTGATTCGCAGTATTTT,CASSLTTSRRAGRDSQYF,TRBJ2-3,-,-,TRBV11-2
TGTGCCAGCAGAAAAACCCACTCTGGGACCAGCGTCCTGACTTTC,CASRKTHSGTSVLTF,TRBJ2-6,once,-,TRBV28
TGCAGCGTTGGAACCAACTACGAGCAGTACTTC,CSVGTNYEQYF,TRBJ2-7,-,-,TRBV29-1
TGCAGTGCTCCGACTATATGGGGCAGTCGGCTTGGAGCGGGAAACGACGAGGAGTACTTC,CSAPTIWGSRLGAGNDEEYF,TRBJ2-7,-,TRBD2,TRBV20-1
TGTGCCAGCAGCCTAGTCGGGAGTGAGCGGTTCTTC,CASSLVGSERFF,TRBJ2-1,-,-,TRBV11-2
TGTGTCAACAGCCCAAGACTAGATGTCGATGAGCAGTTCTTC,CVNSPRLDVDEQFF,TRBJ2-1,-,-,TRBV12-3/TRBV12-4
TGTGCCAGCTCACCTGAGGGTGATGGATGTGTCTACACCTTC,CASSPEGDGCVYTF,TRBJ1-2,-,-,TRBV18
TGTGCCAGCAGCCCTCGGACAGGTGTGAACCATGGTTCCACCTTC,CASSPRTGVNHGSTF,TRBJ1-2,-,TRBD1,TRBV7-8
TGTACCATCAGCCGGGACAGGCAAGAGACCCAGTATTTC,CTISRDRQETQYF,TRBJ2-5,-,TRBD1,TRBV5-4